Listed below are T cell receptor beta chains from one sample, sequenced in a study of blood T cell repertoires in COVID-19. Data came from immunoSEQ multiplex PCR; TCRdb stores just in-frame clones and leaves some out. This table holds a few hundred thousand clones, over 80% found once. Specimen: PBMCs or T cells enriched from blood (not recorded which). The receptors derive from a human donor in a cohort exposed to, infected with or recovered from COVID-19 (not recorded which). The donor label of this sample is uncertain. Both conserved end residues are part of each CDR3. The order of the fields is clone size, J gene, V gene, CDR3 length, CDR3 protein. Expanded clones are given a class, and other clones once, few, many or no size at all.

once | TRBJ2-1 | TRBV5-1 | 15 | CASSLDSRPYNEQFF
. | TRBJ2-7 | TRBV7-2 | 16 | CASSLTVRGARYEQYF
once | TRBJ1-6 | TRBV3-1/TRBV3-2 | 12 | CASRTGNSPLHF
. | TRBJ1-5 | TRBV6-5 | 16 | CASTYSDRGGNQPQHF
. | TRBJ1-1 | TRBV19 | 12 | CASSARDSEAFF
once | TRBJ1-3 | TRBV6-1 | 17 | CASSEALRSSSGNTIYF
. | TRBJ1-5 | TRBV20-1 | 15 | CSASSGQWSNQPQHF
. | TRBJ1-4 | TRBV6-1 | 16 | CASSESGQVFSEKLFF
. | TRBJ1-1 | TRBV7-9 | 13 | CASRSRRGTEAFF
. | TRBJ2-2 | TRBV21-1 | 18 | CASSKALRGKGCTGELFF
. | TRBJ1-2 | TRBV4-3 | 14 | CASSQGGGVYGYTF
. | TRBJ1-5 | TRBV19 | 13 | CASNTGLTQPQHF
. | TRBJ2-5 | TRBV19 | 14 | CASSQRSGRETQYF
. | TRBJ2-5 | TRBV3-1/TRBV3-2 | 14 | CASSQPSGRETQYF
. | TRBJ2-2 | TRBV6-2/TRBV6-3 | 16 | CASSSYKTGATGELFF
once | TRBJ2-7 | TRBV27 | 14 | CASSRGRTSYEQYF
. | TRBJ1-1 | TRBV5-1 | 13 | CASSWTGGNEAFF
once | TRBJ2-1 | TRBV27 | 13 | CASSLGAVYEQFF
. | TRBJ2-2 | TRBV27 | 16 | CASTFGSGGITGELFF
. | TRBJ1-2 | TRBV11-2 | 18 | CASSRGGTGALANYGYTF
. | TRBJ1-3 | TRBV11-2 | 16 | CASSPGRGSSGNTIYF
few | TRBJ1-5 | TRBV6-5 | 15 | CASRDYQGPLGAQHF
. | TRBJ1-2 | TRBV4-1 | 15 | CASSQGIQGKTLHTF
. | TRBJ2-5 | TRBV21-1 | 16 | CASSKVGEGSQETQYF
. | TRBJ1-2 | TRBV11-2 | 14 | CASSPRTGVYGYTF
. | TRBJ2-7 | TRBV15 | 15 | CATSRELTGGYEQYF
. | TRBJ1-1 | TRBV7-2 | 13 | CASSLRVGGEAFF